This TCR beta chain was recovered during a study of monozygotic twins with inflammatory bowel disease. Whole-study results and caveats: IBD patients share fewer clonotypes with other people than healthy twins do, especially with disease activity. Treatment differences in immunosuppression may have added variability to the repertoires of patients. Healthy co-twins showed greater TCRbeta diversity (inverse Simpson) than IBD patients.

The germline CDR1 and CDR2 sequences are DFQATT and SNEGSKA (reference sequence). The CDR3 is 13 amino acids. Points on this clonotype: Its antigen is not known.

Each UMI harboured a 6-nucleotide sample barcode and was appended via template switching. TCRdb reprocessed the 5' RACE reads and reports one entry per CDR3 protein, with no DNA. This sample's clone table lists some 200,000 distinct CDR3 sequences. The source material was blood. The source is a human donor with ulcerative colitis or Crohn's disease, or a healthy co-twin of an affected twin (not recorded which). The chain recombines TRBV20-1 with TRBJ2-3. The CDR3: CSARDLAGDTQYF.